This TCR beta chain emerged from a study of T cells in Graves' hyperthyroidism and ophthalmopathy. The CDR3 loop spans 14 amino acids. Trimming removed 4 bases from V and 4 bases from J, with 11 bases in between. The V gene's germline CDR1 is SNHLY and CDR2 FYNNEI. Researchers defined stable Graves' hyperthyroidism as no ophthalmopathy progression within 18 months. The study left out patients who had uncontrolled infection, other autoimmune disease, pregnancy or lactation. Fresh 10 ml peripheral blood yielded PBMCs. TCR beta CDR3 sequences were amplified from RNA transcripts. An initial round of RT-PCR targeting the TCR CDR3 relied on the HTBI primer set. TCRdb called the multiplex PCR reads again in MiXCR, with one record for every CDR3 protein. The repertoire holds some 620,000 distinct CDR3 sequences, with roughly 17% as singletons.

The chain carries TRBV2 and TRBJ1-5; D ambiguous. This TCR derives from a woman aged 30 to 39 with Graves' hyperthyroidism. Sequencing was performed on blood. The CDR3 sequence: CASSGVQANQPQHF. The CDR3 DNA follows: TGTGCCAGCAGTGGGGTCCAAGCTAATCAGCCCCAGCATTTT.